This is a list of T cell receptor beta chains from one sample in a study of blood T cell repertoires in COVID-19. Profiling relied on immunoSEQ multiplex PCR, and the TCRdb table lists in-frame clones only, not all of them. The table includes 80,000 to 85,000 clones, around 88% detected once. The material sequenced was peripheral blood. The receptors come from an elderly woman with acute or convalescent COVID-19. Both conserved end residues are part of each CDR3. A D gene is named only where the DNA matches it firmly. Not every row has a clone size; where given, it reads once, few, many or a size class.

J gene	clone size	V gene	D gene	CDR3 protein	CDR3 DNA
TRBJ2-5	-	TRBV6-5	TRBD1	CASSYTGTGSETQYF	TGTGCCAGCAGTTACACCGGGACAGGGAGCGAGACCCAGTACTTC
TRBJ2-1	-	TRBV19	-	CASSRQTAADEQFF	TGTGCCAGTAGTAGGCAGACAGCCGCCGATGAGCAGTTCTTC
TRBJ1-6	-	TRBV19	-	CASSIGHENSPLHF	TGTGCCAGTAGTATAGGACACGAAAATTCACCCCTCCACTTT
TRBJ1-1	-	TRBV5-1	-	CASSLRARGATEAFF	TGCGCCAGCAGCTTGCGTGCTCGGGGGGCCACTGAAGCTTTCTTT
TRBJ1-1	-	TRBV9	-	CASSVDRGARSEAFF	TGTGCCAGCAGCGTAGACCGGGGGGCAAGAAGCGAAGCTTTCTTT
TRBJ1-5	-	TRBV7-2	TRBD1	CASSPGTGNQPQHF	TGTGCCAGCAGCCCTGGGACAGGGAATCAGCCCCAGCATTTT
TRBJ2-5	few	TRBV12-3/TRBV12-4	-	CASSLYLQETQYF	TGTGCCAGCAGTTTATACCTACAAGAGACCCAGTACTTC
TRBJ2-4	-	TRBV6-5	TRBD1	CASSQTGGAKNIQYF	TGTGCCAGCAGTCAAACAGGGGGAGCCAAAAACATTCAGTACTTC
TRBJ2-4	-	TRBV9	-	CASSVVGRLGDIQYF	TGTGCCAGCAGCGTAGTGGGTAGACTAGGGGACATTCAGTACTTC
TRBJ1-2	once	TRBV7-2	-	CASSYRNYGYTF	TGTGCCAGCAGCTACAGGAATTATGGCTACACCTTC
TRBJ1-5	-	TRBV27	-	CATSSWGGNQPQHF	TGTGCCACCTCATCGTGGGGAGGCAATCAGCCCCAGCATTTT
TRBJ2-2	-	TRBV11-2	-	CASSLDQVGVGNTGELFF	TGTGCCAGCAGCTTAGATCAAGTGGGAGTAGGCAACACCGGGGAGCTGTTTTTT
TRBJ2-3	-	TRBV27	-	CASSSLSLAGNTQYF	TGTGCCAGCAGTTCCCTGAGTCTAGCCGGCAATACGCAGTATTTT
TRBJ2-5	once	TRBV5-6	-	CASSTGTVQETQYF	TGTGCCAGCAGCACAGGGACGGTCCAAGAGACCCAGTACTTC
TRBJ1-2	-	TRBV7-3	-	CASSQTGGFGDGYTF	TGTGCCAGCAGCCAAACGGGGGGGTTTGGGGATGGCTACACCTTC
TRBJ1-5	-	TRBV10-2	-	CASSESNGGGQPQHF	TGCGCCAGCAGTGAGTCGAACGGGGGGGGTCAGCCCCAGCATTTT
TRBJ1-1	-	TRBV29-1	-	CSALEGSGNTEAFF	TGCAGCGCTCTGGAGGGGTCGGGGAACACTGAAGCTTTCTTT
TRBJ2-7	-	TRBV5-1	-	CASSTADAPYEQYF	TGCGCCAGCAGTACAGCGGACGCCCCCTACGAGCAGTACTTC
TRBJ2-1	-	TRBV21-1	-	CASSKALAHEQFF	TGTGCCAGCAGCAAAGCCTTAGCGCATGAGCAGTTCTTC
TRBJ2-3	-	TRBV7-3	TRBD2	CASSLAGGPTDTQYF	TGTGCCAGCAGCTTAGCGGGGGGACCCACAGATACGCAGTATTTT
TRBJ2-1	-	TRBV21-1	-	CASSNWRVLGNEQFF	TGTGCCAGCAGCAATTGGCGGGTTCTAGGCAATGAGCAGTTCTTC
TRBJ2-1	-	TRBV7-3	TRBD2	CASSLSPSGRYEQFF	TGTGCCAGCAGCTTAAGTCCTAGCGGGAGATATGAGCAGTTCTTC
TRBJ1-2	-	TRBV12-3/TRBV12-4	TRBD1	CASSLGQGVGYTF	TGTGCCAGCAGTTTAGGGCAGGGGGTTGGCTACACCTTC
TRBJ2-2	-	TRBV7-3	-	CASSSIVTGELFF	TGTGCCAGCAGCTCAATAGTTACCGGGGAGCTGTTTTTT
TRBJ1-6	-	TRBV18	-	CASSPSVGENNSPLHF	TGTGCCAGCTCACCATCAGTTGGGGAGAATAATTCACCCCTCCACTTT
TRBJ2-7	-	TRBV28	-	CASSSVEGEQYF	TGTGCCAGCAGTTCCGTCGAGGGAGAGCAGTACTTC
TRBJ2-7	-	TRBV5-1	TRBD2	CASSIGLAEYEQYF	TGCGCCAGCAGCATAGGACTAGCGGAGTACGAGCAGTACTTC